Presented here are 23 T cell receptor beta chains from one specimen sequenced in a study of tumor-infiltrating lymphocytes in oesophageal squamous cell carcinoma. A single record per CDR3 protein comes from TCRdb applying MiXCR to the PCR reads. Of about 24,000 distinct CDR3 sequences in the sample, 35% to 45% were seen once. Sequencing was done on a sample of esophageal tumor tissue. These receptors all stem from a male donor with esophageal squamous cell carcinoma.

There are many counts of this clonotype. The chain links TRBV27 to TRBJ2-5; 9 bases are a match to TRBD2. V trimming: 5 bases; J trimming: 5 bases; junction bases outside the gene matches: 6. The CDR3 is made up of 14 amino acids. Germline V CDR1 and CDR2: MNHEY, SMNVEV (reference sequence). This CDR3 is CASSLRGGAETQYF. The CDR3 DNA reads as TGTGCCAGCAGTCTGCGGGGGGGGGCGGAGACCCAGTACTTC.

Of note for this clonotype: Since no conserved phenylalanine or tryptophan closes the CDR3, a read error is the likely cause. It is unclear where the CDR3 begins or ends on the DNA, so no DNA is shown, and the CDR3 is as TCRdb lists it. The gene calls are TRBV7-3 and TRBJ2-5; the table assigns TRBD2, which was not confirmed against the DNA. A total of 15 residues make up the CDR3, ends included. The V gene's germline CDR1 is SGHTA and CDR2 FQGTGA. The CDR3 loop reads CASSFAPNSPLHFGN.

The rearrangement uses TRBV2 and TRBJ1-2; TRBD1 aligns across 8 bases. Per the germline V gene, CDR1 is SNHLY and CDR2 is FYNNEI. The CDR3 runs 13 residues. Trimming cost V 2 bases and J 8 bases; bases outside gene matches: 4. This chain's CDR3 is CASSEQGAAGYTF. As DNA, the CDR3 is TGTGCCAGCAGTGAACAGGGGGCTGCCGGCTACACCTTC.

This clonotype was seen just once. The rearrangement links TRBV5-6 to TRBJ1-2; no definite D call. Germline V gives CDR1 SGHDT, CDR2 YYEEEE. The CDR3 spans 12 residues. V lost 1 base and J lost 7, with 8 bases in between. The CDR3 loop reads CASSLLGSGYTF. CDR3 nucleotide sequence: TGTGCCAGCAGCTTGTTGGGGAGTGGCTACACCTTC. Combining the CDR3 with reference TRBV5-6 and TRBJ1-2 gives the whole variable domain DAGVTQSPTHLIKTRGQQVTLRCSPKSGHDTVSWYQQALGQGPQFIFQYYEEEERQRGNFPDRFSGHQFPNYSSELNVNALLLGDSALYLCASSLLGSGYTFGSGTRLTVV.

Remarks on this clonotype: Because it lacks the conserved phenylalanine or tryptophan at the end, this CDR3 is likely a read error. The limits of the CDR3 on the DNA are not certain, so only TCRdb's listed CDR3 is given. The gene calls are TRBV7-3 and TRBJ2-1; the tabulated D call, TRBD1, remains unverified against the DNA. Per the germline V gene, CDR1 is SGHTA and CDR2 is FQGTGA. The CDR3 extends over 17 residues, inclusive of both ends. The CDR3 is CASSGDIPISYEQYFGN.

This chain joins TRBV7-6 and TRBJ2-6, with 8 bases aligning to TRBD1. The closer fit of TRBJ2-1 to the DNA end suggests the J call may be wrong. This CDR3 comprises 15 residues. Germline V gene sequence: CDR1 SGHVS, CDR2 FNYEAQ. The CDR3 loop is CASSLVGRGLETQFF. CDR3 bases: TGTGCCAGCAGCTTAGTCGGCAGGGGGCTCGAGACCCAGTTCTTC.

This clonotype was counted many times. CDR3 amino acids: CASSTGLAGRNEQFF. CDR3 coding DNA: TGTGCCAGCAGTACCGGACTAGCGGGACGCAATGAGCAGTTCTTC. The genes are TRBV27 and TRBJ2-1; 12 nucleotides align to TRBD2. The CDR3 has 15 amino acids. J gave up 6 bases and V 5 bases, and 5 bases lay outside the gene matches. Per germline, CDR1 MNHEY and CDR2 SMNVEV (reference sequence).

This clonotype showed up just a few times. The chain has TRBV10-2 and TRBJ2-7; D may be TRBD1 or TRBD2 (5 bases each). Trimming removed 5 bases at V and 3 bases at J, with 11 bases between. CDR1 and CDR2 from the germline V gene are WSHSY and SAAADI. The CDR3 length is 13 residues. This CDR3 is CASSRQGDYEQYF. DNA of the CDR3: TGCGCCAGCAGTCGTCAGGGAGACTACGAGCAGTACTTC.

This clonotype was counted a few times. The rearrangement links TRBV3-1 to TRBJ2-5; TRBD2 matches at 7 bases. The CDR3 consists of 15 residues. Unmatched junction bases numbered 7, after V lost 2 bases and J lost 4 bases. Germline loops: CDR1 LGHDT, CDR2 YNNKEL (reference sequence). CDR3 sequence: CASSQRILAGETQYF. CDR3 coding DNA: TGTGCCAGCAGCCAACGGATTTTAGCGGGAGAGACCCAGTACTTC.

On this clonotype itself: One end of the junction varies from germline; a read error may be responsible. J is TRBJ2-7 and V is TRBV7-2, with D unclear. The CDR3 has 14 amino acids. Germline V CDR1 and CDR2: SGHTA, FQGNSA. The CDR3 loop reads CASTFSQNLSPLHF. In DNA form, the CDR3 reads TGTGCCAGCACCTTCAGCCAGAACCTTTCACCCCTCCACTTC.

This clonotype was seen many times. CDR3 region: CASSLGYGRGEQYF. In DNA form, the CDR3 reads TGTGCCAGCAGCTTAGGGTACGGACGCGGCGAGCAGTACTTC. The V and J genes are TRBV7-9 and TRBJ2-5; unclear D gene. With the DNA end fitting TRBJ2-7 better, the J assignment may be wrong. Germline V CDR1 and CDR2: SEHNR, FQNEAQ (reference sequence). This CDR3 is built from 14 residues.

This clonotype was detected many times. This sequence joins TRBV28 and TRBJ1-1; TRBD1 aligns across 9 bases. Per germline, CDR1 MDHEN and CDR2 SYDVKM. The CDR3 has 16 residues. V gave up 5 bases and J gave up 0 bases; unmatched junction bases: 7. The CDR3 sequence is CASSPATGGLNTEAFF. The CDR3 coding sequence is TGTGCCAGCAGTCCTGCGACAGGGGGATTGAACACTGAAGCTTTCTTT.

This clonotype is medium-sized. The J gene is TRBJ2-1, the V gene TRBV7-3; 7 bases match TRBD2. The CDR3 runs 15 residues. Germline CDR1 and CDR2: SGHTA and FQGTGA. The V segment lost 2 bases and the J segment 4 bases; nucleotides outside the gene matches: 5. In nucleotides, the CDR3 is TGTGCCAGCAGCTTATCGGGGGGAACATACAATGAGCAGTTCTTC. This sequence encodes CASSLSGGTYNEQFF.

The V call is TRBV7-3, the J call TRBJ2-1; TRBD2 matches 12 bases. The V and J ends lost 1 base and 4 bases, in that order; junction bases with no gene match: 8. Looked up from germline, CDR1 is SGHTA and CDR2 is FQGTGA. This CDR3 spans 18 amino acids. CDR3 protein: CASSLIGLAGGPYNEQFF. CDR3 bases: TGTGCCAGCAGCTTAATAGGGCTAGCGGGGGGGCCTTACAATGAGCAGTTCTTC.

With regard to this clonotype: The CDR3 carries no conserved terminal phenylalanine or tryptophan, so it likely arises from a read error. It is unclear where the CDR3 begins or ends on the DNA, so no DNA is shown, and the CDR3 is as TCRdb lists it. The V call is TRBV28, the J call TRBJ2-5; the table gives TRBD1 as D, unverified against the DNA. Including both end residues, the CDR3 is 17 amino acids long. From germline, CDR1 is MDHEN and CDR2 SYDVKM. The CDR3 reads CASRKLGGGGNEQFFGS.

This clonotype was seen ten or more times. The chain combines TRBV6-1 with TRBJ2-3; 10 nucleotides agree with TRBD1. There are 16 residues in the CDR3. Germline assignment: CDR1 MNHNS and CDR2 SASEGT. V lost 5 bases and J lost 4; bases outside the gene matches: 9. The DNA for the CDR3 is TGTGCCAGCAGTTCCATGGGACAGGGGAGGGCAGATACGCAGTATTTT. It is translated as CASSSMGQGRADTQYF.

This clonotype was seen ten or more times. The CDR3 spells CASSLSGRTDTQYF. DNA for the CDR3: TGTGCCAGCAGTTTATCTGGACGGACAGATACGCAGTATTTT. The chain uses TRBV12-3 or TRBV12-4 and TRBJ2-3; no definite D call. V was cut by 2 bases and J by 3 bases, with 9 bases left in between. This CDR3 region has 14 residues.

This clonotype appeared many times. The genes are TRBV7-9 and TRBJ1-2; no firm D call. Trimming stripped 1 base from V and 5 bases from J, with 11 bases between. Per the germline V gene, CDR1 is SEHNR and CDR2 is FQNEAQ (reference sequence). The CDR3 spans 14 residues. DNA of the CDR3: TGTGCCAGCAGCTTAGGCCAAGACCCTTATGGCTACACCTTC. This encodes CASSLGQDPYGYTF.

This clonotype was detected ten times or more. The chain carries TRBV6-1 and TRBJ2-1; 12 nucleotides match TRBD2. The CDR3 spans 16 residues. Germline V gene data show CDR1 as MNHNS and CDR2 as SASEGT. The V segment lost 5 bases and the J segment 6 bases; nucleotides outside the gene matches: 8. DNA of the CDR3: TGTGCCAGCAGTTTGGCTAGCGGGAGGGCGGCCAATGAGCAGTTCTTC. The encoded protein is CASSLASGRAANEQFF.

This clonotype was seen many times. This rearrangement joins TRBV5-5 to TRBJ2-1; D is undetermined. The better agreement between TRBJ2-7 and the DNA end casts doubt on the J call. Looked up from germline, CDR1 is SGHKS and CDR2 is YYEKEE (reference sequence). The CDR3 is 14 residues long. Here the CDR3 DNA reads TGTGCCAGCAGCTTGACTAACACCTTTGGAGAGCAGTACTTC. Translation gives CASSLTNTFGEQYF.

The rearrangement joins TRBV6-6 to TRBJ2-1, with D uncertain. Judging by the DNA end, TRBJ2-5 fits better; the J call may be wrong. Germline V gene data show CDR1 as MNHNY and CDR2 as SVGAGI (reference sequence). The CDR3 extends over 13 amino acids. CDR3 amino acids: CASSYEVQETQYF. CDR3 coding DNA: TGTGCCAGCAGTTACGAGGTCCAAGAGACCCAGTACTTC.

The chain is built from TRBV6-8 and TRBJ2-5; TRBD2 matches at 11 bases. Matching the DNA end better, TRBJ2-7 makes the J call doubtful. Per the germline V gene, CDR1 is MNHGY and CDR2 is SAAAGT. The CDR3 runs 16 residues. The CDR3 DNA sequence: TGTGCCAGCAGTTACTACAGGACTAGCGGGTCCTACGAGCAGTACTTC. It encodes CASSYYRTSGSYEQYF.

Turning to this clonotype: A much more abundant neighbour one base away suggests this may be a read error. This rearrangement joins TRBV6-1 to TRBJ2-3; tentatively, D is TRBD2 (5 bases). This CDR3 contains 15 residues. With 7 bases removed from V and 14 bases from J, the gap between germline ends came to 28 bases. CDR1 MNHNS and CDR2 SASEGT come from the germline V gene. CDR3 sequence: CASTATDANTGELYF. The CDR3 DNA reads as TGTGCCAGCACCGCGACGGACGCGAACACCGGGGAGCTGTATTTT.